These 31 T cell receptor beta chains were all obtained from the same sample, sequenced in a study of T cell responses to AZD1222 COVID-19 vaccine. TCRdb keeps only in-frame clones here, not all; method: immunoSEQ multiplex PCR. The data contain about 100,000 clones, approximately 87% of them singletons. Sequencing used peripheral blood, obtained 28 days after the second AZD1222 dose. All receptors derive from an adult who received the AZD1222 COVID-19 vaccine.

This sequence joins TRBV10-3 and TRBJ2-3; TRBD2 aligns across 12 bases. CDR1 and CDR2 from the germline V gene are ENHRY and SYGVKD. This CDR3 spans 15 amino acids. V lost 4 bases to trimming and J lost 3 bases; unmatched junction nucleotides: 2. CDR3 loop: CAISALAGGTDTQYF. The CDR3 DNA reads TGTGCCATCAGTGCCCTAGCGGGAGGGACAGATACGCAGTATTTT.

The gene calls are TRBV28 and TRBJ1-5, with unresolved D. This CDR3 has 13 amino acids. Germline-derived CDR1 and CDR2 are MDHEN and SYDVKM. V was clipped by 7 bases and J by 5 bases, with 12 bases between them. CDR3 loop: CASTTGRYQPQHF. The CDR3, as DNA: TGTGCCAGCACCACTGGTAGGTATCAGCCCCAGCATTTT.

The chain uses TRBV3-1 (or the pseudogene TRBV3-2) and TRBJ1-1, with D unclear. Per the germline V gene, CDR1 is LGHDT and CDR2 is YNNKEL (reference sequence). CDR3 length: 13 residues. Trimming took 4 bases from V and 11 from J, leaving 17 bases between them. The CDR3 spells CASSPDLGSFAFF. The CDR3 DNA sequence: TGTGCCAGCAGCCCAGACCTGGGTTCCTTCGCTTTCTTT.

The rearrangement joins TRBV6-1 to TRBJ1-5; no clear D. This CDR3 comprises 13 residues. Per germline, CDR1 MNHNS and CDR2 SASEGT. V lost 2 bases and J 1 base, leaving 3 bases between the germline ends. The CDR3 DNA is TGTGCCAGCAGTGAACGAAGCAATCAGCCCCAGCATTTT. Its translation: CASSERSNQPQHF.

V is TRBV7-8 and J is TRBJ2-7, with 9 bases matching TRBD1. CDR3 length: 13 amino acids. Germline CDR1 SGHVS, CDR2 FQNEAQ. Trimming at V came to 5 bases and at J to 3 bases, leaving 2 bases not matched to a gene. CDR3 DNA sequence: TGTGCCAGCAGCGCGGACAGGGGCTACGAGCAGTACTTC. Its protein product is CASSADRGYEQYF.

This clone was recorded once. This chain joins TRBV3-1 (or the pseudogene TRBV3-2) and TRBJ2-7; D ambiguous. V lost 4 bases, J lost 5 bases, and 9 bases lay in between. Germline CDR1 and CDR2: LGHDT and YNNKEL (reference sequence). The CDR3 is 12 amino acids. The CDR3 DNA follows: TGTGCCAGCAGCCTAATAGCCGACGAGCAGTACTTC. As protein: CASSLIADEQYF.

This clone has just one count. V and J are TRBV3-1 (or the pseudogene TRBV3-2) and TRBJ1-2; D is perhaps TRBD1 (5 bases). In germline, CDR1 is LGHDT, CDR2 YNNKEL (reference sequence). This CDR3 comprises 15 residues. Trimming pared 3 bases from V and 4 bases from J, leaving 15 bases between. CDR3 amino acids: CASSHTRRGGYGYTF. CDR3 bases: TGTGCCAGCAGCCATACCAGAAGGGGAGGCTATGGCTACACCTTC.

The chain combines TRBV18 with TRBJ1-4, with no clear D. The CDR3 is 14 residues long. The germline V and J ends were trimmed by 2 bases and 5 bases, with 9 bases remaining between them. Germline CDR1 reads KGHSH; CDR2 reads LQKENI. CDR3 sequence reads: CASSPWVRNEKLFF. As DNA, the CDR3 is TGTGCCAGCTCACCATGGGTGCGCAATGAAAAACTGTTTTTT.

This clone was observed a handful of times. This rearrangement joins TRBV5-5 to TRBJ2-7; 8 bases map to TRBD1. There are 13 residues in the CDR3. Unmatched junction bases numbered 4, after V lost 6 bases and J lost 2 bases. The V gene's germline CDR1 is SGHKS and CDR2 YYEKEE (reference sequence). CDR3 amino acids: CASTGTGAYEQYF. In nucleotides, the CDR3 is TGTGCCAGCACCGGGACAGGAGCCTACGAGCAGTACTTC. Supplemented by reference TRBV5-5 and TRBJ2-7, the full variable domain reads DAGVTQSPTHLIKTRGQQVTLRCSPISGHKSVSWYQQVLGQGPQFIFQYYEKEERGRGNFPDRFSARQFPNYSSELNVNALLLGDSALYLCASTGTGAYEQYFGPGTRLTVT.

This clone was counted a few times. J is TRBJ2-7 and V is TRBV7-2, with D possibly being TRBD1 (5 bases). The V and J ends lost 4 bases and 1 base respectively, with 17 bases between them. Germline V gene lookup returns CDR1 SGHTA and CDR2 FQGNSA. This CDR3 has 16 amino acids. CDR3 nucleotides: TGTGCCAGCAGCTCCCCTGGACACTCCGATTCCTACGAGCAGTACTTC. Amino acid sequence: CASSSPGHSDSYEQYF.

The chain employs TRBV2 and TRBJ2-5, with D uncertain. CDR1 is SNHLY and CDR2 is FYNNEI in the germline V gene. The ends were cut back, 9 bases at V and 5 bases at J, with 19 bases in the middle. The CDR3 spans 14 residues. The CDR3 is CASPSAVSGETQYF. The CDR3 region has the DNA TGTGCCAGTCCCTCGGCGGTGTCTGGGGAGACCCAGTACTTC. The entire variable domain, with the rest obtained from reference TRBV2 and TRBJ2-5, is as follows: EPEVTQTPSHQVTQMGQEVILRCVPISNHLYFYWYRQILGQKVEFLVSFYNNEISEKSEIFDDQFSVERPDGSNFTLKIRSTKLEDSAMYFCASPSAVSGETQYFGPGTRLLVL.

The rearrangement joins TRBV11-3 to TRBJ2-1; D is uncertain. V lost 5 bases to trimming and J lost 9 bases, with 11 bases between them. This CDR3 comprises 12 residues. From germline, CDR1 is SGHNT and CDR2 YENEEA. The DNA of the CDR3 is TGTGCCAGCAGCAAAATGTCAAGTGAGCAGTTCTTC. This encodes CASSKMSSEQFF.

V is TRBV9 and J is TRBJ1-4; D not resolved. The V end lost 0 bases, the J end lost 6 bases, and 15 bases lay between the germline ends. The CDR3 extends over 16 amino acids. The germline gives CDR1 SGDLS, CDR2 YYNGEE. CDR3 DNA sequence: TGTGCCAGCAGCGTAGGTTTACGGTCTAGGGATGAAAAACTGTTTTTT. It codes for CASSVGLRSRDEKLFF. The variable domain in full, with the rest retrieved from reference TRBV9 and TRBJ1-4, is DSGVTQTPKHLITATGQRVTLRCSPRSGDLSVYWYQQSLDQGLQFLIQYYNGEERAKGNILERFSAQQFPDLHSELNLSSLELGDSALYFCASSVGLRSRDEKLFFGSGTQLSVL.

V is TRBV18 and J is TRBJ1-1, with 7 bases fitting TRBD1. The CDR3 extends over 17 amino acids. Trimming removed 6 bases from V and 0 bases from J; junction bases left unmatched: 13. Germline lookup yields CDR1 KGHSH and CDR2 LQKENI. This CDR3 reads CASSRLTGTNMNTEAFF. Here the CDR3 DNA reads TGTGCCAGCTCTCGCCTGACAGGGACCAACATGAACACTGAAGCTTTCTTT.

CDR3 nucleotides: TGTGCCAGCAGCTTTGACTCAAACTATGGCTACACCTTC. This sequence encodes CASSFDSNYGYTF. The gene calls are TRBV7-9 and TRBJ1-2; D remains unclear. The V end was cut by 3 bases, the J end by 2 bases, with 7 bases between. Germline assignment: CDR1 SEHNR and CDR2 FQNEAQ (reference sequence). This CDR3 has 13 amino acids.

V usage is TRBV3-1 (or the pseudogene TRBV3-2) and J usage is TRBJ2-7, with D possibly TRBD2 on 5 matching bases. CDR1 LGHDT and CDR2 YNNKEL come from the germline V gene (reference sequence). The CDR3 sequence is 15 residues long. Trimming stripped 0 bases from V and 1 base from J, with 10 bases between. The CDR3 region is CASSQDIGRSYEQYF. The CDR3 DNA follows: TGTGCCAGCAGCCAAGATATTGGGAGATCCTACGAGCAGTACTTC.

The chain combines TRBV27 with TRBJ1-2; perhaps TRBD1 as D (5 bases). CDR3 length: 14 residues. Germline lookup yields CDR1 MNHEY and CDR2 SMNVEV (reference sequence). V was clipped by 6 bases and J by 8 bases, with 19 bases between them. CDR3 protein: CASSGTVYSRGYTF. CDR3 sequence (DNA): TGTGCCAGCAGCGGGACCGTCTATTCTCGCGGCTACACCTTC.

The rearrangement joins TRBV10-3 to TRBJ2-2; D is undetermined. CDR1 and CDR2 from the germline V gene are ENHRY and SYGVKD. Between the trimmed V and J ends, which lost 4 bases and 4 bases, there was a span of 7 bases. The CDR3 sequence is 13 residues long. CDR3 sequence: CAISAGGTGELFF. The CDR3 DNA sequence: TGTGCCATCAGTGCGGGTGGCACCGGGGAGCTGTTTTTT.

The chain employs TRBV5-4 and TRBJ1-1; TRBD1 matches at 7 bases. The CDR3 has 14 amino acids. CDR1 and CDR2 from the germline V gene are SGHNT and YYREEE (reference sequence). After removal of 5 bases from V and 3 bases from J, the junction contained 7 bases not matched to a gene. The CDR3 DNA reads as TGTGCCAGCAGGAAACAGGGGTTGGACACTGAAGCTTTCTTT. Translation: CASRKQGLDTEAFF.

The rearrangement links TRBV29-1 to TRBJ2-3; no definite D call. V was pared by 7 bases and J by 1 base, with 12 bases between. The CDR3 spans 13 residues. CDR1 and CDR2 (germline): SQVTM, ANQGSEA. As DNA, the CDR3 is TGCAGCGCTGCTGATAGTCGCACAGATACGCAGTATTTT. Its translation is CSAADSRTDTQYF.

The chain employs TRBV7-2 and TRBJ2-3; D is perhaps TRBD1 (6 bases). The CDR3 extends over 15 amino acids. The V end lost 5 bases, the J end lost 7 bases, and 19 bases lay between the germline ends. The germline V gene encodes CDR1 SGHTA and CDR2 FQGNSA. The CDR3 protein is CASSPTRGRTHTQYF. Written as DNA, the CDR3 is TGTGCCAGCAGCCCGACCAGGGGCAGGACCCATACGCAGTATTTT.

The CDR3 sequence: CASSRGLPQETQYF. The CDR3 nucleotides read TGTGCCAGCAGTAGAGGACTGCCCCAAGAGACCCAGTACTTC. The V call is TRBV27, the J call TRBJ2-5; possible D gene TRBD2, 5 bases. Germline CDR1 is MNHEY and CDR2 is SMNVEV (reference sequence). This CDR3 is 14 amino acids long. The germline V and J ends were trimmed by 5 bases and 1 base, with 11 bases remaining between them.

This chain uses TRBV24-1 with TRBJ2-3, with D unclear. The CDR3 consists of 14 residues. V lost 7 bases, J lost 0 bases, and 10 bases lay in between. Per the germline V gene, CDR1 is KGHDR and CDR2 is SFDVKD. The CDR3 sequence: CATSSGPSTDTQYF. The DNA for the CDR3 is TGTGCCACCAGCTCAGGACCCAGCACAGATACGCAGTATTTT.

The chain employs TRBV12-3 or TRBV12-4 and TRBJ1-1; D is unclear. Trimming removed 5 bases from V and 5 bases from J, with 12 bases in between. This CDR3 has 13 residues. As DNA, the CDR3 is TGTGCCAGCAGTCACTCAAGGCGGACTGAAGCTTTCTTT. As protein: CASSHSRRTEAFF.

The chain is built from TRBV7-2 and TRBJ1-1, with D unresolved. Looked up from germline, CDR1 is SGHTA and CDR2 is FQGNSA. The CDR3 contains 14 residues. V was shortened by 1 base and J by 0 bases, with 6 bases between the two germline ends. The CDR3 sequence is CASSLERMNTEAFF. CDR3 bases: TGTGCCAGCAGCTTAGAGAGGATGAACACTGAAGCTTTCTTT. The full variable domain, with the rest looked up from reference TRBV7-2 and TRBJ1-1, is GAGVSQSPSNKVTEKGKDVELRCDPISGHTALYWYRQSLGQGLEFLIYFQGNSAPDKSGLPSDRFSAERTGGSVSTLTIQRTQQEDSAVYLCASSLERMNTEAFFGQGTRLTVV.

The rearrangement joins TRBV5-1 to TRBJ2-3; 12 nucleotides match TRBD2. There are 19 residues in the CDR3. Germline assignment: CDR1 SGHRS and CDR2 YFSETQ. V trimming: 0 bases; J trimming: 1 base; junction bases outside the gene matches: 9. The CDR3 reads CASSLGLAGGPGGTDTQYF. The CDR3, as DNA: TGCGCCAGCAGCTTGGGCCTAGCGGGAGGGCCGGGGGGCACAGATACGCAGTATTTT.

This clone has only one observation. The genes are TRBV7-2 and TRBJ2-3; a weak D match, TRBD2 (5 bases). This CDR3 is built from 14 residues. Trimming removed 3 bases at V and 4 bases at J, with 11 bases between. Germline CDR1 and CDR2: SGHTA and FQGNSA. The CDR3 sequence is CASSLPGSADTQYF. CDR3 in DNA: TGTGCCAGCAGCTTGCCTGGTAGCGCAGATACGCAGTATTTT.

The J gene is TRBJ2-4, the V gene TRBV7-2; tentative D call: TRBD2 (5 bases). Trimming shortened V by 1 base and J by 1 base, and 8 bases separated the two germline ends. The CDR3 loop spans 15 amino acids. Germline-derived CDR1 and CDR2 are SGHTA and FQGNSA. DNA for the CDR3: TGTGCCAGCAGCTTAGAATTAGCGGCCAAAAACATTCAGTACTTC. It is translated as CASSLELAAKNIQYF.

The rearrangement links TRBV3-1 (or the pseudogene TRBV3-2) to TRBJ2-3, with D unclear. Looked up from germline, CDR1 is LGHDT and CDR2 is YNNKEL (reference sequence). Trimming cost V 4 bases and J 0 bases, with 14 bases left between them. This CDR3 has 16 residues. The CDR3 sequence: CASSPDGRSSTDTQYF. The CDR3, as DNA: TGTGCCAGCAGCCCCGATGGGCGGTCTAGCACAGATACGCAGTATTTT.

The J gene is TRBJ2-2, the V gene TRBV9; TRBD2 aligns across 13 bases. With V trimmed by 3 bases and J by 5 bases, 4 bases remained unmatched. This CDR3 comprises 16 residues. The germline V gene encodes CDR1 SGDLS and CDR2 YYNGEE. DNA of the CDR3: TGTGCCAGCAGCGGCGCGGGACTAGCGGGGACCGGGGAGCTGTTTTTT. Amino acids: CASSGAGLAGTGELFF.

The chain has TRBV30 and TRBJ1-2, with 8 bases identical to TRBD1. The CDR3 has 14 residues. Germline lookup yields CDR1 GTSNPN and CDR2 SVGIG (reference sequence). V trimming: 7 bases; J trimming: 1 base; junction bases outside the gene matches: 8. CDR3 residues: CASPGTGVNYGYTF. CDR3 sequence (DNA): TGTGCCTCGCCTGGGACAGGAGTTAACTATGGCTACACCTTC.